Listed here are 23 T cell receptor beta chains from one sample, sequenced in a study of blood T cells in healthy people across ages (dated by TCRdb to the mid-2010s). Receptors were amplified or captured by 5' RACE. TCRdb names Illumina HiSeq 2500 as the instrument used. The second PCR ran for about 6 to 11 cycles and used a J-beta primer mix along with a sample-barcoded 5' primer. TCRdb's own reprocessing of the public reads used fastp at Q25 and MiXCR and kept productive beta chains. Under each unique CDR3 protein, matching rows form one entry showing the most common genes and DNA. This sample is represented by around 1.7 million distinct CDR3 sequences; roughly 30% of them were singletons. Roughly 8.2% of the sample is held by the ten biggest clonotypes. The sequenced material came from blood. Receptors originate from a woman under 40 in good health.

This clonotype has a handful of counts. The chain combines TRBV12-3 or TRBV12-4 with TRBJ2-1, with D maybe TRBD2 (5 bases). Trimming took off 0 bases at V and 2 bases at J, with 17 bases between the two ends. CDR3 length: 18 amino acids. CDR3 loop: CASSLALYFSETYNEQFF. CDR3 nucleotide sequence: TGTGCCAGCAGTTTAGCCCTCTACTTTAGCGAAACCTACAATGAGCAGTTCTTC.

This clonotype occurred a few times. The V gene is TRBV20-1, the J gene TRBJ1-4; TRBD1 is a possible D gene (5 bases). V was pared by 1 base and J by 5 bases, with 17 bases between. Germline loops: CDR1 DFQATT, CDR2 SNEGSKA (reference sequence). The CDR3 is 16 amino acids. Written as DNA, the CDR3 is TGCAGTGCTAGAGTGGCAGGGCTAGGCCTAAATGAAAAACTGTTTTTT. Translating it yields CSARVAGLGLNEKLFF.

This clonotype was counted at least ten times. The chain couples TRBV29-1 to TRBJ2-7; D possibly corresponds to TRBD1 (6 bases). V was shortened by 6 bases and J by 0 bases, with 9 bases between the two germline ends. Germline lookup yields CDR1 SQVTM and CDR2 ANQGSEA. The CDR3 is 12 residues long. The CDR3 bases are TGCAGCGTACAAGGGGGCTCCTACGAGCAGTACTTC. Its translation: CSVQGGSYEQYF.

CDR3 region: CASSRTGLAGVDTQYF. The CDR3 DNA follows: TGTGCCAGCAGCCGCACCGGACTAGCGGGAGTGGATACGCAGTATTTT. This chain uses TRBV7-2 with TRBJ2-3, with 13 bases that match TRBD2. CDR3 length: 16 amino acids. After removal of 5 bases from V and 6 bases from J, the junction contained 8 bases not matched to a gene. Germline loops: CDR1 SGHTA, CDR2 FQGNSA.

As to this clonotype: A much larger clone differs from this one at a single base, so this may be a read error. The V gene is TRBV29-1, the J gene TRBJ2-4; a weak D match, TRBD1 (5 bases). Germline V gene data show CDR1 as SQVTM and CDR2 as ANQGSEA. The CDR3 is made up of 15 amino acids. V shed 1 base and J shed 13 bases, with 23 bases lying between them. The CDR3 DNA is TGCAGCGTTGAAGGGGGCTCGTCCTATTACAATGAGCAGTACTTC. Its translation: CSVEGGSSYYNEQYF.

Concerning this clonotype itself: A much larger clone sits a single nucleotide away, making a read error possible. This chain joins TRBV7-3 and TRBJ2-1, with D tentatively TRBD2 (5 bases). V dropped 5 bases and J dropped 10 bases, with 18 bases sitting between them. The CDR3 contains 14 residues. Germline V gives CDR1 SGHTA, CDR2 FQGTGA. The CDR3 is CASSPNPGTYEQFF. CDR3 coding DNA: TGTGCCAGCAGCCCAAATCCGGGAACCTACGAGCAGTTCTTC.

This sequence joins TRBV5-1 and TRBJ2-5; 8 bases align to TRBD2. Germline V lookup: CDR1 SGHRS, CDR2 YFSETQ. There are 15 residues in the CDR3. The ends lost 1 base at V and 11 bases at J; junction bases unmatched: 13. CDR3 protein: CASSLSGTSTLEQYF. DNA of the CDR3: TGCGCCAGCAGCTTGTCCGGGACTAGTACGTTAGAGCAGTACTTC.

This clonotype was observed a handful of times. Just one base apart from a much larger clone, this may be a read error. The chain uses TRBV7-3 and TRBJ2-1; D might be TRBD2 (6 bases). Germline lookup yields CDR1 SGHTA and CDR2 FQGTGA. V lost 4 bases and J lost 10, with 14 bases in between. This CDR3 region has 13 residues. CDR3 nucleotide sequence: TGTGCCAGCAGCTCAAATCGGGGGTACGAGCAGTTCTTC. Its protein product is CASSSNRGYEQFF.

The rearrangement joins TRBV5-6 to TRBJ2-7; D not certain. The V end was cut by 7 bases, the J end by 2 bases, with 10 bases between. Germline V gene data show CDR1 as SGHDT and CDR2 as YYEEEE. This CDR3 has 12 amino acids. As DNA, the CDR3 is TGTGCCAGCTTCGGCCAGGCCTACGAGCAGTACTTC. Its protein product is CASFGQAYEQYF.

This clonotype came up a few times. V and J are TRBV21-1 and TRBJ1-4; TRBD1 reflects the table's D call only, with no check against the DNA. TRBV21-1 is designated a pseudogene. The CDR3 has 16 amino acids. CDR3 sequence reads: CASSTCRGERREKLFF. CDR3 DNA: TGTGCCAGCAGCACATGCCGGGGGGAAAGGAGGGAAAAACTGTTTTTT.

This chain joins TRBV20-1 and TRBJ1-6; D gene unclear. The V and J ends lost 4 bases and 0 bases respectively, with 4 bases between them. The CDR3 has 13 residues. CDR1 and CDR2 (germline): DFQATT, SNEGSKA (reference sequence). The CDR3 sequence: CSAMSSYNSPLHF. In nucleotides, the CDR3 is TGCAGTGCTATGAGCTCCTATAATTCACCCCTCCACTTT.

In its sample, this clonotype was seen a few times. The chain employs TRBV11-2 and TRBJ1-6; weak D call: TRBD1 (5 bases). The V gene's germline CDR1 is SGHAT and CDR2 FQNNGV. The length of the CDR3 is 16 residues. Trimming left V 5 bases short and J 9 bases short, with 20 bases between. The CDR3 bases are TGTGCCAGCAGCCCCCTCGTCCAGGGAAAGGGTTCACCCCTCCACTTT. Its protein is CASSPLVQGKGSPLHF.

V gene TRBV14 combines with J gene TRBJ1-1; D gene unclear. Trimming cost V 4 bases and J 3 bases, with 12 bases left between them. Germline lookup yields CDR1 SGHDN and CDR2 FVKESK. The CDR3 spans 14 residues. In DNA form, the CDR3 reads TGTGCCAGCAGCCGAACTTTAATGGACACTGAAGCTTTCTTT. This sequence encodes CASSRTLMDTEAFF.

In this sample, this clonotype turned up a few times. The chain uses TRBV6-5 and TRBJ1-2; D gene ambiguous. The CDR3 is 14 amino acids. V lost 7 bases and J 5 bases, leaving 17 bases between the germline ends. CDR1 MNHEY and CDR2 SVGAGI come from the germline V gene. The CDR3 protein is CASTNGVSGYGYTF. In DNA form, the CDR3 reads TGTGCCAGCACCAACGGTGTTTCCGGTTATGGCTACACCTTC.

The V call is TRBV7-2, the J call TRBJ2-3, with D perhaps being TRBD1 or TRBD2 (5 bases each). CDR3 length: 13 residues. CDR1 is SGHTA, CDR2 FQGNSA, per germline. Trimming stripped 5 bases from V and 11 bases from J, with 17 bases between. This chain's CDR3 is CASSPRGDGLQYF. As DNA, the CDR3 is TGTGCCAGCAGCCCTCGTGGGGACGGCCTGCAGTATTTT.

This clonotype was recorded at least ten times. This chain uses TRBV29-1 with TRBJ2-5; D gene ambiguous. Germline CDR1 reads SQVTM; CDR2 reads ANQGSEA. The CDR3 runs 10 residues. V was clipped by 7 bases and J by 2 bases, with 5 bases between them. The CDR3 nucleotides are TGCAGCGACCGACAAGAGACCCAGTACTTC. This codes for CSDRQETQYF.

Only one count was recorded for this clonotype. This chain uses TRBV12-3 or TRBV12-4 with TRBJ2-3; D possibly corresponds to TRBD2 (5 bases). V gave up 2 bases and J gave up 4 bases, with 13 bases separating them. This CDR3 spans 15 amino acids. CDR3 in amino acids: CASSLLLVGADTQYF. In DNA, the CDR3 is TGTGCCAGCAGTTTACTACTAGTGGGAGCAGATACGCAGTATTTT.

CDR3 loop: CASRGTGYQPQHF. CDR3 bases: TGTGCCAGCAGAGGGACAGGTTATCAGCCCCAGCATTTT. The chain carries TRBV12-3 or TRBV12-4 and TRBJ1-5, with 8 bases fitting TRBD1. Trimming removed 6 bases from V and 5 bases from J; junction bases left unmatched: 3. The length of the CDR3 is 13 residues.

Many counts were recorded for this clonotype. The gene calls are TRBV7-2 and TRBJ2-5; TRBD1 aligns across 9 bases. With V trimmed by 5 bases and J by 5 bases, 3 bases remained unmatched. CDR1 is SGHTA and CDR2 is FQGNSA in the germline V gene. The CDR3 extends over 13 amino acids. The CDR3 bases are TGTGCCAGCAGCAACACAGGGGGCGAGACCCAGTACTTC. This encodes CASSNTGGETQYF.

CDR3 sequence reads: CASSDSPGTGYVGFF. CDR3 coding DNA: TGTGCCAGCAGCGATTCTCCGGGGACAGGGTATGTCGGTTTCTTT. J is TRBJ1-1 and V is TRBV6-1; 9 bases line up with TRBD1. This CDR3 spans 15 amino acids. Unmatched junction bases numbered 18, after V lost 6 bases and J lost 13 bases. The V gene's germline CDR1 is MNHNS and CDR2 SASEGT.

The chain employs TRBV21-1 and TRBJ2-5; the table gives TRBD2 as D, unverified against the DNA. TRBV21-1 counts as a pseudogene. The CDR3 is made up of 13 amino acids. As DNA, the CDR3 is TGTGCCAGCAGTATCACGGGACAGCGGGAGCAGTACTTC. Protein sequence: CASSITGQREQYF.

This clonotype was seen at least ten times. The chain uses TRBV4-1 and TRBJ2-1, with 7 bases matching TRBD1. The CDR3 has 15 residues. Looked up from germline, CDR1 is MGHRA and CDR2 is YSYEKL. The junction had 8 bases not matched to a gene; V was cut back by 4 bases and J by 5 bases. The CDR3 loop is CASSPGTVLDNEQFF. The CDR3 bases are TGCGCCAGCAGCCCCGGGACAGTATTGGACAATGAGCAGTTCTTC.

This clonotype was seen repeatedly, ten times or more. An end of the junction differs from the germline gene, which may be a read error. The chain employs TRBV7-2 and TRBJ2-1, with D unresolved. CDR3 length equals 12 residues. Germline V gene lookup returns CDR1 SGHTA and CDR2 FQGNSA. DNA of the CDR3: TGTGCCAGCAGCTTATTTTACACTGAGCAGTTCTTC. This codes for CASSLFYTEQFF.